Shown below are 7 T cell receptor beta chains from a single sample sequenced in a study of T cell changes during pregnancy in multiple sclerosis. Sequenced by immunoSEQ multiplex PCR; TCRdb stores in-frame clones only, minus some. The sample has approximately 53,000 clones; 92% are singletons. This specimen was CD4+ T cells from peripheral blood mononuclear cells, taken in the second trimester of pregnancy. Receptors originate from a female donor with multiple sclerosis, enrolled in a pregnancy study.

The rearrangement links TRBV5-1 to TRBJ1-1, with a tentative D call TRBD1 (5 bases). V was shortened by 1 base and J by 10 bases, with 17 bases between the two germline ends. Germline-derived CDR1 and CDR2 are SGHRS and YFSETQ. This CDR3 comprises 14 residues. CDR3 nucleotide sequence: TGCGCCAGCAGCTTGAGTGCCGGGCAGGGTTTAGCTTTCTTT. Protein product: CASSLSAGQGLAFF.

The J gene is TRBJ2-2, the V gene TRBV4-1, with D perhaps TRBD2 (6 bases). The ends were cut back, 4 bases at V and 7 bases at J, with 16 bases in the middle. Germline-derived CDR1 and CDR2 are MGHRA and YSYEKL. This CDR3 spans 15 amino acids. The CDR3 bases are TGCGCCAGCAGCCTGGCTCAGATGGGGGGCGGGGAGCTGTTTTTT. This translates into CASSLAQMGGGELFF.

The chain is built from TRBV6-5 and TRBJ1-3, with D possibly matching TRBD1 (5 bases). The CDR3 loop spans 16 amino acids. The ends were cut back, 0 bases at V and 0 bases at J, with 9 bases in the middle. Germline-derived CDR1 and CDR2 are MNHEY and SVGAGI. The CDR3 DNA sequence: TGTGCCAGCAGTTACTCGATAGGGGACTCTGGAAACACCATATATTTT. Its protein is CASSYSIGDSGNTIYF.

The chain is built from TRBV30 and TRBJ1-5, with 10 bases identical to TRBD1. The ends lost 0 bases at V and 5 bases at J; junction bases unmatched: 10. From germline, CDR1 is GTSNPN and CDR2 SVGIG (reference sequence). The CDR3 length is 17 residues. The CDR3 DNA reads TGTGCCTGGAGTGTACCCTCCCCGGGACAGGGGCATCAGCCCCAGCATTTT. Its protein is CAWSVPSPGQGHQPQHF.

This chain's CDR3 is CASRLGTGSNEQFF. The CDR3 DNA sequence: TGTGCCTCCCGCCTGGGTACAGGGTCAAATGAGCAGTTCTTC. This rearrangement joins TRBV6-1 to TRBJ2-1; tentatively, D is TRBD1 (6 bases). Trimming took 11 bases from V and 7 from J, leaving 21 bases between them. The CDR3 consists of 14 residues. Germline lookup yields CDR1 MNHNS and CDR2 SASEGT.

V usage is TRBV14 and J usage is TRBJ1-3; 11 bases agree with TRBD1. After removal of 3 bases from V and 2 bases from J, the junction contained 0 bases not matched to a gene. In germline, CDR1 is SGHDN, CDR2 FVKESK. CDR3 size: 15 residues. In DNA, the CDR3 is TGTGCCAGCAGCCAGGGACAGGGGGCTGGAAACACCATATATTTT. Protein: CASSQGQGAGNTIYF. Looking up the rest from reference TRBV14 and TRBJ1-3 gives the full variable domain: EAGVTQFPSHSVIEKGQTVTLRCDPISGHDNLYWYRRVMGKEIKFLLHFVKESKQDESGMPNNRFLAERTGGTYSTLKVQPAELEDSGVYFCASSQGQGAGNTIYFGEGSWLTVV.

The chain recombines TRBV19 with TRBJ2-7; tentatively, D is TRBD1 (5 bases). The germline gives CDR1 LNHDA, CDR2 SQIVND (reference sequence). The CDR3 runs to 15 residues. V lost 5 bases and J lost 4, with 18 bases in between. As DNA, the CDR3 is TGTGCCAGTAGTCACCCGGCGGACATCAGTTACGAGCAGTACTTC. Translating it yields CASSHPADISYEQYF.